This T cell receptor (beta chain) was obtained from a study of OX40 agonist ivuxolimab in advanced cancers. The CDR3 loop spans 14 amino acids. After removal of 5 bases from V and 4 bases from J, the junction contained 2 bases not matched to a gene. Germline CDR1 is MNHEY and CDR2 is SVGAGI. Only in-frame clones appear in the TCRdb table, and some are missing; sequencing was by immunoSEQ multiplex PCR. The data show some 80,000 clones, with approximately 80% seen just once and 0.4% to 0.5% held by the top ten. Material: CD4+ or CD8+ T cells sorted from blood, obtained in a trial of the OX40 agonist ivuxolimab. The TCR sequence derives from an adult with an advanced solid tumor such as melanoma, head and neck, liver or kidney cancer. The chain couples TRBV6-5 to TRBJ2-7, with TRBD2 matching over 13 bases. In nucleotides, the CDR3 is TGTGCCAGCAGTGGGACTAGCGGGGCATACGAGCAGTACTTC. Its translation: CASSGTSGAYEQYF.